Listed below are T cell receptor beta chains from one sample, sequenced in a study of blood T cell repertoires in COVID-19. Repertoires were generated with immunoSEQ multiplex PCR, while TCRdb's copy carries only in-frame clones and drops some. The data hold 400,000 to 500,000 clones, with more than 70% observed a single time. The material sequenced was PBMCs or T cells enriched from blood (not recorded which). These receptors came from a woman aged 18-29 years who had been exposed to COVID-19. Each CDR3 is given with its conserved first and last residue. D genes are given only for firm matches. Expanded clones get a size class; other rows say once, few or many, or leave the size out.

>15|NA|TRBJ2-1|NA|TRBV5-8
TGTGCCAGCAGCCGAGTTACAGGGTCCTACAATGAGCAGTTCTTC
CASSRVTGSYNEQFF
>15|NA|TRBJ1-5|NA|TRBV2
TGTGCCAGCAGTCAACACGGAGGGGTTGGTCAGCCCCAGCATTTT
CASSQHGGVGQPQHF
>16|NA|TRBJ2-7|NA|TRBV18
TGTGCCAGCACCCGGGATCCAGACGGAAACTCCTACGAGCAGTACTTC
CASTRDPDGNSYEQYF
>15|NA|TRBJ2-3|NA|TRBV18
TGTGCCAGCTCACCATCGGCGGGGTCCACAGATACGCAGTATTTT
CASSPSAGSTDTQYF
>17|TRBD1|TRBJ2-4|NA|TRBV28
TGTGCCAGCAGTGAATCCGGCCACAGGGGAGCCAAAAACATTCAGTACTTC
CASSESGHRGAKNIQYF
>15|TRBD1|TRBJ2-3|once|TRBV7-9
TGTGCCAGCATCATGACAGGGGGTAGCACAGATACGCAGTATTTT
CASIMTGGSTDTQYF
>15|TRBD2|TRBJ2-3|NA|TRBV28
TGTGCCAGCAGTCTGACTAGCGGGGGGTTTGATACGCAGTATTTT
CASSLTSGGFDTQYF
>13|NA|TRBJ1-1|once|TRBV14
TGTGCCAGCAGTTTAGTCTGGGGGCTACAAGCTTTCTTT
CASSLVWGLQAFF
>12|NA|TRBJ2-1|NA|TRBV27
TGTGCCAGCAGCGGCTCCTACAATGAGCAGTTCTTC
CASSGSYNEQFF
>18|TRBD1|TRBJ1-3|NA|TRBV3-1/TRBV3-2
TGTGCCAGCAGCCATTATGGGGGACAGGAAAACTCTGGAAACACCATATATTTT
CASSHYGGQENSGNTIYF
>14|TRBD2|TRBJ2-1|NA|TRBV10-2
TGCGCCAGCAGTGGGGGACTACTCCAGAATGAGCAGTTCTTC
CASSGGLLQNEQFF
>15|TRBD1|TRBJ2-2|NA|TRBV2
TGTGCCAGCACGAAGGACAGGGTTGGCGCCGGGGAGCTGTTTTTT
CASTKDRVGAGELFF
>15|TRBD1|TRBJ2-5|NA|TRBV23-1
TGCGCCAGCAGTCAGTGGACAGGGGGGGGGAAGACCCAGTACTTC
CASSQWTGGGKTQYF
>16|TRBD2|TRBJ2-7|few|TRBV27
TGTGCCAGCAGTTCCCTTGGAGCGGGAAAGAGCTACGAGCAGTACTTC
CASSSLGAGKSYEQYF
>15|NA|TRBJ2-7|NA|TRBV2
TGTGCCAGCAGAGCTTCCGGGACACCCTCCTACAAGCAGTACTTC
CASRASGTPSYKQYF
>10|NA|TRBJ2-1|NA|TRBV20-1
TGCAGTGCGCAGGGAAATGAGCAGTTCTTC
CSAQGNEQFF
>13|NA|TRBJ2-2|once|TRBV18
TGTGCCAGCTCACCACCGTCAGGGGTTGTGCTGTTTTTT
CASSPPSGVVLFF
>15|TRBD1|TRBJ1-1|NA|TRBV4-3
TGCGCCAGCAGCCTTGACGACAGGGTGAACACTGAAGCTTTCTTT
CASSLDDRVNTEAFF
>14|NA|TRBJ2-1|few|TRBV29-1
TGCAGCTCCCTTTCAGGGGATACCTACAATGAGCAGTTCTTC
CSSLSGDTYNEQFF
>19|TRBD2|TRBJ2-3|NA|TRBV2
TGTGCCAGCAGTGAATCGAGAACAGGGACGGGGGGGGTAACAGATACGCAGTATTTT
CASSESRTGTGGVTDTQYF
>16|NA|TRBJ1-5|few|TRBV7-6
TGTGCCAGCAGCTTAGCGGGCTCAGAAATGGGTCAGCCCCAGCATTTT
CASSLAGSEMGQPQHF
>14|TRBD2|TRBJ2-2|NA|TRBV28
TGTGCCAGCAGTCGGGGGGGCCGCACCGGGGAGCTGTTTTTT
CASSRGGRTGELFF
>15|TRBD1|TRBJ1-5|NA|TRBV15
TGTGCCACCAGCAGAGAGCGACAGGGTATTCAGCCCCAGCATTTT
CATSRERQGIQPQHF
>14|TRBD1|TRBJ2-5|NA|TRBV11-2
TGTGCCAGCAACGAGTGGACAGGGTGGGAGACCCAGTACTTC
CASNEWTGWETQYF
>14|TRBD1|TRBJ2-7|few|TRBV10-1
TGCGCCAGCAGTCAGGACAGGGGGCGATACGAGCAGTACTTC
CASSQDRGRYEQYF
>18|TRBD2|TRBJ2-1|NA|TRBV7-2
TGTGCCAGCAGCTTAGGGTTGGGAGCGGGAGGCTCCTACAATGAGCAGTTCTTC
CASSLGLGAGGSYNEQFF
>14|NA|TRBJ1-5|NA|TRBV5-6
TGTGCCAGCAGCCCCGGACAGCTCAATCAGCCCCAGCATTTT
CASSPGQLNQPQHF